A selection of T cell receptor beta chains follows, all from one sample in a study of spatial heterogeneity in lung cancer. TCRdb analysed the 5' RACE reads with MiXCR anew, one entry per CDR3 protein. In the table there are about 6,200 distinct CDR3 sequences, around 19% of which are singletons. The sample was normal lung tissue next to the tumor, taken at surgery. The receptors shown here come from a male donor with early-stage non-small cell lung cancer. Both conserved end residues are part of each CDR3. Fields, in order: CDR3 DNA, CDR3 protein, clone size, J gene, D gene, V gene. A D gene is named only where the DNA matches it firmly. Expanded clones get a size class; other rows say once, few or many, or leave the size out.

TGTGCCACCAGTGACCCAGACAGGACTAGCGCCCACAATGAGCAGTTCTTC CATSDPDRTSAHNEQFF few TRBJ2-1 TRBD2 TRBV24-1
TGTGCCATCAGTGGGCTACAGGGTGGAGAGCAGTACTTC CAISGLQGGEQYF medium-sized TRBJ2-7 NA TRBV10-3
TGCAGTGCTGAACCGACGTTGCGGGAGTTCCCTTACAATGAGCAGTTCTTC CSAEPTLREFPYNEQFF medium-sized TRBJ2-1 TRBD2 TRBV20-1
TGTGCCAGCAGGGAAAGGGGGGGAGGCGGGACCCAGTACTTC CASRERGGGGTQYF NA TRBJ2-5 NA TRBV2
TGTGCCAGCAGCTTACTCACCAACTATGGCTACACCTTC CASSLLTNYGYTF large TRBJ1-2 NA TRBV7-8
TGTGCCAGCAGCCATAGCGGGAACTACAATGAGCAGTTCTTC CASSHSGNYNEQFF few TRBJ2-1 TRBD2 TRBV12-3/TRBV12-4
TGCAGCGTTATGGGGGTCGGCACCAACATTCAGTACTTC CSVMGVGTNIQYF medium-sized TRBJ2-4 NA TRBV29-1
TGTGCCAGCAGCCAAGGCCCCATCGCGGGGGTCAATGAGCAGTTCTTC CASSQGPIAGVNEQFF medium-sized TRBJ2-1 TRBD2 TRBV3-1
TGTGCCAGCAGTCACGGCACTGAAGCTTTCTTT CASSHGTEAFF medium-sized TRBJ1-1 NA TRBV6-2/TRBV6-3
TGTGCCAGCAGCCCACCGGACAGCCCTGGGGCTGAAGCTTTCTTT CASSPPDSPGAEAFF medium-sized TRBJ1-1 NA TRBV6-5
TGTGCCAGCAGTTACGGTGTTGGCGGTCTCCAAGAGACCCAGTACTTC CASSYGVGGLQETQYF NA TRBJ2-5 NA TRBV6-6
TGTGCCAGCAGCCAAAAGGGGATGGCTGCGGGGAGCACAGATACGCAGTATTTT CASSQKGMAAGSTDTQYF NA TRBJ2-3 NA TRBV4-2
TGCAGTGCCTCCCGACTAGCGGGACCCACAGATACGCAGTATTTT CSASRLAGPTDTQYF medium-sized TRBJ2-3 TRBD2 TRBV20-1
TGTGCCAGCAGTTACCCTCCGAAACGGGGTAACACTGAAGCTTTCTTT CASSYPPKRGNTEAFF few TRBJ1-1 NA TRBV6-2/TRBV6-3
TGTGCCAGCAGCGACCAGGGGAACAACTATGGCTACACCTTC CASSDQGNNYGYTF medium-sized TRBJ1-2 NA TRBV5-5
TGTGCCAGCAGCCGCTGGTCGGGAGACCAAGAGACCCAGTACTTC CASSRWSGDQETQYF many TRBJ2-5 NA TRBV7-9
TGCAGTGCTAGAGCCTTCGGGCAGGGGGCTGATGAAAAACTGTTTTTT CSARAFGQGADEKLFF NA TRBJ1-4 TRBD1 TRBV20-1
TGTGCCGCGGGGAGTAGAAGCAATCAGCCCCAGCATTTT CAAGSRSNQPQHF medium-sized TRBJ1-5 NA TRBV6-5
TGCGCCAGCAGCCCGCTGGTAGGGTCCACAGATACGCAGTATTTT CASSPLVGSTDTQYF few TRBJ2-3 NA TRBV10-1
TGCAGTGCTAGAATCGTTAACAATCAGCCCCAGCATTTT CSARIVNNQPQHF NA TRBJ1-5 NA TRBV20-1
TGTGCCAGCAGCTCCCCAAGAAACACCATATATTTT CASSSPRNTIYF few TRBJ1-3 NA TRBV11-2
TGTGCCAGCAGTATGAGGTCGGAGCAGTACTTC CASSMRSEQYF few TRBJ2-7 NA TRBV28
TGTGCCAGCAGCCAGCCTTTGGGCTACAATGAGCAGTTCTTC CASSQPLGYNEQFF few TRBJ2-1 NA TRBV7-2
TGTGCCAGCAGCCCCCTGCCTAGCGGGAGTTCCGGTGAGCAGTTCTTC CASSPLPSGSSGEQFF NA TRBJ2-1 TRBD2 TRBV7-8
TGTGCCAGCATTATCCACTCAACAGGGGCGGGCACTGAAGCTTTCTTT CASIIHSTGAGTEAFF few TRBJ1-1 TRBD1 TRBV28
TGTGCCACCAGTGATGGAGGGGGGGTAGTCGAGCAGTACTTC CATSDGGGVVEQYF NA TRBJ2-7 NA TRBV24-1
TGTGCCAGCAGTTATCTAATTCCGGCCCTTCCGAGCCAGGTCCCCTACAATGAGCAGTTCTTC CASSYLIPALPSQVPYNEQFF medium-sized TRBJ2-1 NA TRBV28
TGTGCCAGCAGCCCGGATGTGTCAGAGACCCAGTACTTC CASSPDVSETQYF large TRBJ2-5 NA TRBV5-4
TGTGCCACCAGCAGCTCCTCAGGGGTTACTGGAAACACCATATATTTT CATSSSSGVTGNTIYF medium-sized TRBJ1-3 NA TRBV15
TGTGCCAGCAGCCCACAGTCCTACGAGCAGTACTTC CASSPQSYEQYF few TRBJ2-7 NA TRBV14
TGTGCCATCAGTGAGTCGGGGGGGGAGCAGCCCCAGCATTTT CAISESGGEQPQHF NA TRBJ1-5 NA TRBV10-3
TGCAGCGTCCGGGCGAACACCGGGGAGCTGTTTTTT CSVRANTGELFF NA TRBJ2-2 NA TRBV29-1
TGTGCCAGCAGCCCACGACAGGGCCTAAGCAATCAGCCCCAGCATTTT CASSPRQGLSNQPQHF medium-sized TRBJ1-5 TRBD1 TRBV7-8
TGCAGCGTTGACGGGGCCGGGACAGACTCCTACGAGCAGTACTTC CSVDGAGTDSYEQYF few TRBJ2-7 TRBD1 TRBV29-1
TGTGCCAGCATCGGGACAGCTAACAATGAGCAGTTCTTC CASIGTANNEQFF NA TRBJ2-1 TRBD1 TRBV6-6
TGTGCCAGCAGCTTAGTCGTAGACACTGAAGCTTTCTTT CASSLVVDTEAFF NA TRBJ1-1 NA TRBV11-3
TGCGCCAGCAGCGCCTACCAGGGGACAACTAATGAAAAACTGTTTTTT CASSAYQGTTNEKLFF NA TRBJ1-4 NA TRBV5-1
TGTGCCAGCAGCGTAGGTCCCCTCGCCGAGCAGTACTTC CASSVGPLAEQYF medium-sized TRBJ2-7 NA TRBV9
TGTGCCTGGACACCCAGCCAAGAGACCCAGTACTTC CAWTPSQETQYF NA TRBJ2-5 NA TRBV30
TGCAGCGCAGGGGGGGAAGAGACCCAGTACTTC CSAGGEETQYF medium-sized TRBJ2-5 NA TRBV29-1
TGCGCCAGCAGCATATCAGGGGGGTCCTTCAATGAGCAGTTCTTC CASSISGGSFNEQFF few TRBJ2-1 NA TRBV5-1
TGCGCCAGCAGCCGGGGGACCGCAGAAAAACTGTTTTTT CASSRGTAEKLFF NA TRBJ1-4 NA TRBV5-1
TGTGCCAGCTCACTGAGCAGCACAGATACGCAGTATTTT CASSLSSTDTQYF medium-sized TRBJ2-3 NA TRBV18
TGCAGCGCTCTAGGGCAGGGGGCGCAAGGCTACACCTTC CSALGQGAQGYTF NA TRBJ1-2 TRBD1 TRBV29-1
TGTGCCAGCAGGGGGACCTCTGGGGCCAACGTCCTGACTTTC CASRGTSGANVLTF NA TRBJ2-6 NA TRBV7-9
TGTGCCAGCAGCTTAGGACAGGGGTTACCGAACACTGAAGCTTTCTTT CASSLGQGLPNTEAFF medium-sized TRBJ1-1 TRBD1 TRBV7-8
TGTGCCAGCAGCTTAGGTGTAGCGGTGTCCGGGGAGCTGTTTTTT CASSLGVAVSGELFF few TRBJ2-2 NA TRBV11-3
TGTGCCAGCAGCCAAGCGGGCAGGGAGACAGATACGCAGTATTTT CASSQAGRETDTQYF NA TRBJ2-3 NA TRBV3-1
TGTGCCAGCAGCTTAGGGGTAGATACGCAGTATTTT CASSLGVDTQYF NA TRBJ2-3 NA TRBV11-3
TGTGCCAGCAGCTCGCGGGAGACCGAGGAGCAGTTCTTC CASSSRETEEQFF NA TRBJ2-1 TRBD2 TRBV7-8
TGTGCCAGCGGTATACTTGGGAACACTGAAGCTTTCTTT CASGILGNTEAFF medium-sized TRBJ1-1 NA TRBV6-5
TGTGCCAGCAACGACCCTAACGGGGCCGGGGAGCTGTTTTTT CASNDPNGAGELFF NA TRBJ2-2 NA TRBV12-3/TRBV12-4
TGTGCCAGCAGCAGCCGGTTGAACCAAGAGACCCAGTACTTC CASSSRLNQETQYF few TRBJ2-5 NA TRBV28